What follows is one TCR beta chain and its context. This record comes from a study of cytomegalovirus exposure and HLA in healthy donors. Repertoires were generated with immunoSEQ multiplex PCR, while TCRdb's copy carries only in-frame clones and drops some. The profile shows under 200,000 clones, 75% to 95% of them singletons. The donors belonged to the roughly 110-subject validation cohort, separate from the approximately 700-subject first cohort. This CDR3 has 15 amino acids. The germline V and J ends were trimmed by 0 bases and 5 bases, with 11 bases remaining between them. CDR1 and CDR2 (germline): LNHNV, YYDKDF (reference sequence).

V gene TRBV15 combines with J gene TRBJ2-1; TRBD2 is a possible D gene (5 bases). The clonotype was recovered from a woman under 30 in good health and CMV-seropositive. Material: PBMCs. The CDR3 here is CATSRDLSGNNEQFF. The CDR3 coding sequence is TGTGCCACCAGCAGAGATTTAAGCGGCAACAATGAGCAGTTCTTC.